The source of this T cell receptor (beta chain) is a study of blood T cells in healthy people across ages. This clonotype was seen a handful of times. Roughly 10 milliliters of peripheral blood were drawn from each donor. A second PCR of 7 to 11 cycles used a sample-barcoded 5' primer and a J-beta primer mix. TCRdb reanalysed the 5' RACE reads using MiXCR and keeps one entry per CDR3 protein. Counted here are about 1.5 million distinct CDR3 sequences, roughly 43% occurring once; the ten biggest clones make up approximately 4.1%. This CDR3 comprises 14 residues. Germline assignment: CDR1 SGHRS and CDR2 YFSETQ. The ends lost 2 bases at V and 5 bases at J; junction bases unmatched: 4.

Specimen: blood. The sequence came from a woman under 30 in good health. The chain links TRBV5-1 to TRBJ1-2; 9 bases agree with TRBD1. The chain's CDR3 is CASSFSGTGYGYTF. The CDR3 nucleotides read TGCGCCAGCAGCTTCTCCGGGACAGGGTATGGCTACACCTTC.